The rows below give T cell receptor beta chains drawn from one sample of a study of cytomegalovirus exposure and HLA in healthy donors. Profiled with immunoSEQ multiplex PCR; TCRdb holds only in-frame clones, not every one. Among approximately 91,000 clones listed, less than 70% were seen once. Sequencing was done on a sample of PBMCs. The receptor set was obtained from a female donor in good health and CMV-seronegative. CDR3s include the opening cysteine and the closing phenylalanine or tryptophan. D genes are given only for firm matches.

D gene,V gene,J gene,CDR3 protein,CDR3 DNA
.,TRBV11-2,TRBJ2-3,CASSSRVSGDTQYF,TGTGCCAGCAGCTCCCGGGTATCTGGAGATACGCAGTATTTT
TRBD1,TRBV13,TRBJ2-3,CASSTRQGSTDTQYF,TGTGCCAGCAGCACCCGACAGGGGAGCACAGATACGCAGTATTTT
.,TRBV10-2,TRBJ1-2,CASAAGRRGYTF,TGCGCCAGCGCCGCGGGGCGGCGTGGCTACACCTTC
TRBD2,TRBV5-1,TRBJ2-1,CASSFLAGVSGWGEQFF,TGCGCCAGCAGCTTCCTAGCGGGGGTATCAGGATGGGGGGAGCAGTTCTTC
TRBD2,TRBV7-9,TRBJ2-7,CASSLSGSSSYEQYF,TGTGCCAGCAGCTTAAGCGGGAGTTCCTCCTACGAGCAGTACTTC
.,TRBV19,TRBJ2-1,CASSNAGSYNEQFF,TGTGCCAGTAGTAATGCGGGCTCCTACAATGAGCAGTTCTTC
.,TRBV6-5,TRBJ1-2,CASSYSSGYYGYTF,TGTGCCAGCAGTTACTCAAGCGGGTACTATGGCTACACCTTC
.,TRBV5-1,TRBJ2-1,CASSLLVTGWEQFF,TGCGCCAGCAGCTTGCTGGTTACGGGATGGGAGCAGTTCTTC
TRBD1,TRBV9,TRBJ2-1,CASSVASGTGRVNEQFF,TGTGCCAGCAGCGTAGCAAGTGGGACAGGGAGGGTCAATGAGCAGTTCTTC
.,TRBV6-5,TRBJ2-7,CASSFSRGSYEQYF,TGTGCCAGCAGTTTTTCCAGGGGCTCCTACGAGCAGTACTTC
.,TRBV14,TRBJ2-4,CASSLLGYTEGGKNIQYF,TGTGCCAGCAGCCTACTAGGATACACCGAAGGGGGCAAAAACATTCAGTACTTC
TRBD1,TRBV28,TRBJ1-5,CATDRGQEPQHF,TGTGCCACCGACAGGGGGCAAGAGCCCCAGCATTTT
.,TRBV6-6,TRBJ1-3,CASGGLRSGNTIYF,TGTGCCAGCGGAGGTCTAAGGTCTGGAAACACCATATATTTT
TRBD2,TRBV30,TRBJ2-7,CAWSASGGYEQYF,TGTGCCTGGAGTGCTAGCGGGGGGTACGAGCAGTACTTC
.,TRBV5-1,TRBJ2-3,CASSQLASTDTQYF,TGCGCCAGCAGCCAGCTAGCGAGCACAGATACGCAGTATTTT